This T cell receptor (beta chain) was profiled in a study of a mutant IDH1 vaccine in newly diagnosed glioma. Measured with immunoSEQ multiplex PCR; TCRdb has only the in-frame clones, and not every one. The table records more than 40,000 clones, 88% of them present only once. Regarding time point: week 35, safety follow-up. Every vaccination contained 300 ug of the mutant IDH1 20-mer peptide and was paired with topical imiquimod. There are 17 residues in the CDR3. Germline CDR1 SQVTM, CDR2 ANQGSEA. The ends lost 3 bases at V and 2 bases at J; junction bases unmatched: 6. Details on this clone: Its antigen is not identified.

Findings and limits, study-wide: There were vaccine-induced immune responses in around 94% of the patients. Pseudoprogression appeared unlinked to shifts in leading peripheral T cell clonotypes.

The source was PBMCs, collected from a glioma patient whose treatment included an IDH1 peptide vaccine. The source is a woman in her thirties or forties with glioma. The chain joins TRBV29-1 to TRBJ2-5; 16 bases are shared with TRBD2. CDR3 in amino acids: CSVEGGGLAGGQETQYF. CDR3 nucleotide sequence: TGCAGCGTTGAGGGGGGGGGACTAGCGGGGGGGCAAGAGACCCAGTACTTC.